Here is one T cell receptor beta chain with its context. Its specificity is unknown. The data derive from a study of radiotherapy plus CTLA-4 blockade in lung cancer. Notes on the study in general: Expansion of tumor-derived TCR clones was observed in blood after radiotherapy plus ipilimumab.

Profiled with immunoSEQ multiplex PCR; TCRdb holds only in-frame clones, not every one. Of about 120,000 clones listed, 85% to 90% are singletons. Alongside CTLA-4 blockade with ipilimumab, patients with chemo-refractory metastatic non-small-cell lung cancer received focal radiation. The clonotype comes from a human donor with non-small cell lung cancer that progressed on radiotherapy plus ipilimumab. Sequenced here: peripheral blood, sampled from a patient treated with radiotherapy plus ipilimumab.

CDR3 sequence (DNA): TGTGCCAGCAATAAGCCGCAGTATAATGAAAAACTGTTTTTT. This translates into CASNKPQYNEKLFF. This sequence joins TRBV6-1 and TRBJ1-4; D is unresolved. Trimming cost V 7 bases and J 4 bases, with 13 bases left between them. The CDR3 is made up of 14 amino acids. Looked up from germline, CDR1 is MNHNS and CDR2 is SASEGT.